This TCR beta chain was sequenced in a study of T cell repertoires in cytomegalovirus infection. TCRdb used MiXCR to reprocess the reads, holding one entry per CDR3 protein. The sample contains 90,000 to 130,000 distinct CDR3 sequences, around 10% of which appear only once. Looked up from germline, CDR1 is SGHTA and CDR2 is FQGNSA. This CDR3 is 14 amino acids long. Trimming took off 2 bases at V and 4 bases at J, with 8 bases between the two ends. This clonotype was picked up many times. Its matching antigen is unknown. Sequences were obtained from PBMCs, sequenced either directly or after in vitro stimulation (not recorded which). This chain uses TRBV7-2 with TRBJ1-4, with D possibly matching TRBD1 (5 bases). The TCR originated in a human donor in good health (CMV status not recorded). Some clones in this sample may be carry-over from other donors' samples. This CDR3 is CASSLTGLNEKLFF. In DNA, the CDR3 is TGTGCCAGCAGCTTAACAGGCCTTAATGAAAAACTGTTTTTT.